Listed here are 25 T cell receptor beta chains from one sample, sequenced in a study of T cells in Graves' hyperthyroidism and ophthalmopathy. RNA transcripts were the template for amplifying TCR beta CDR3 regions. An initial round of RT-PCR targeting the TCR CDR3 relied on the HTBI primer set. MiXCR, applied by TCRdb to the multiplex PCR reads, yields one record per CDR3 protein. This sample yields about 350,000 distinct CDR3 sequences, of which about 15% are seen a single time; 20% to 25% belongs to the top ten. Material: blood. These TCRs come from a woman aged 25 to 39 with Graves' hyperthyroidism.

This clonotype was counted between two and nine times. CDR3 sequence (DNA): TGCAGCGTTACGCGACAGGGAGGAAACACCATATATTTT. It encodes CSVTRQGGNTIYF. The chain employs TRBV29-1 and TRBJ1-3; 7 positions agree with TRBD1. The V segment lost 5 bases and the J segment 4 bases; nucleotides outside the gene matches: 5. Germline V CDR1 and CDR2: SQVTM, ANQGSEA. CDR3 length: 13 residues.

At least ten counts were recorded for this clonotype. The CDR3 sequence: CAWSYQGPDPAFF. The CDR3 DNA sequence: TGTGCCTGGAGTTATCAGGGTCCCGATCCCGCTTTCTTT. This rearrangement joins TRBV30 to TRBJ1-1; D is possibly TRBD1 (5 bases). The CDR3 spans 13 residues. From germline, CDR1 is GTSNPN and CDR2 SVGIG (reference sequence). V was shortened by 2 bases and J by 11 bases, with 18 bases between the two germline ends. Complete variable domain (other parts from reference TRBV30 and TRBJ1-1): SQTIHQWPATLVQPVGSPLSLECTVEGTSNPNLYWYRQAAGRGLQLLFYSVGIGQISSEVPQNLSASRPQDRQFILSSKKLLLSDSGFYLCAWSYQGPDPAFFGQGTRLTVV.

The sample holds many counts of this clonotype. V and J are TRBV28 and TRBJ1-2; no clear D. Germline assignment: CDR1 MDHEN and CDR2 SYDVKM. V was clipped by 3 bases and J by 8 bases, with 10 bases between them. CDR3 length equals 12 residues. CDR3 DNA: TGTGCCAGCAGTTTCCTAGGCGGGGGCTACACCTTC. Translation gives CASSFLGGGYTF.

This clonotype was detected ten times or more. The chain joins TRBV12-3 or TRBV12-4 to TRBJ2-1; D is undetermined. The length of the CDR3 is 21 residues. Trimming removed 5 bases from V and 1 base from J, with 30 bases in between. CDR3 sequence reads: CASSTRHTMRRGRWSYNEQFF. CDR3 bases: TGTGCCAGCAGTACCCGCCACACCATGCGGCGCGGAAGATGGTCCTACAATGAGCAGTTCTTC.

This clonotype was seen a few times. V usage is TRBV19 and J usage is TRBJ2-1, with TRBD2 identical over 13 bases. The germline V gene encodes CDR1 LNHDA and CDR2 SQIVND (reference sequence). The ends lost 8 bases at V and 6 bases at J; junction bases unmatched: 10. This CDR3 spans 16 amino acids. The CDR3 loop is CASGGVTSGRGNEQFF. The CDR3 nucleotides read TGTGCCAGTGGGGGGGTAACTAGCGGGAGGGGCAATGAGCAGTTCTTC.

This clonotype has more than one count but fewer than ten. The V and J genes are TRBV10-3 and TRBJ2-1, with 8 bases lining up with TRBD2. CDR1 is ENHRY and CDR2 is SYGVKD in the germline V gene. The CDR3 contains 13 residues. Trimming removed 7 bases from V and 6 bases from J; junction bases left unmatched: 5. CDR3 in DNA: TGTGCCATCAAGGCGGGAGGTGGCAATGAGCAGTTCTTC. Translating it yields CAIKAGGGNEQFF.

Many counts were recorded for this clonotype. The chain couples TRBV12-3 or TRBV12-4 to TRBJ2-7; 7 nucleotides match TRBD1. The CDR3 has 16 amino acids. J was trimmed by 0 bases and V by 5 bases; bases with no gene match: 10. CDR3 in DNA: TGTGCCAGCAGTCCCGCAGACCACAGGGGCTCCTACGAGCAGTACTTC. Protein sequence: CASSPADHRGSYEQYF.

This clonotype was seen a handful of times. The chain combines TRBV27 with TRBJ1-1; perhaps TRBD1 as D (6 bases). The germline V gene has CDR1 MNHEY and CDR2 SMNVEV (reference sequence). Trimming stripped 7 bases from V and 5 bases from J, with 23 bases between. This CDR3 has 16 amino acids. Written as DNA, the CDR3 is TGTGCCAGCACCAAAAGTAACGCCAGGGGAGGGACTGAAGCTTTCTTT. It specifies CASTKSNARGGTEAFF.

There are many counts of this clonotype. This rearrangement joins TRBV10-3 to TRBJ2-1; D is uncertain. The CDR3 totals 12 residues. Germline V gene lookup returns CDR1 ENHRY and CDR2 SYGVKD. The V and J ends lost 9 bases and 8 bases respectively, with 14 bases between them. CDR3 bases: TGTGCCATTGCCACACAGTGGGATGAGCAGTTCTTC. It yields the protein CAIATQWDEQFF.

In its sample, this clonotype was seen many times. At one boundary the junction diverges from the germline segment, which might be a read error. This CDR3 reads CASSIDGQADYGYTF. In DNA form, the CDR3 reads TGTGCCAGTAGCATAGATGGACAGGCGGACTATGGCTACACCTTC. The chain uses TRBV19 and TRBJ1-2, with TRBD1 matching 7 bases. There are 15 residues in the CDR3. From germline, CDR1 is LNHDA and CDR2 SQIVND (reference sequence).

The genes are TRBV25-1 and TRBJ2-2; TRBD2 is a possible D gene (7 bases). Between the trimmed V and J ends, which lost 3 bases and 0 bases, there was a span of 11 bases. The CDR3 loop spans 16 amino acids. Germline V CDR1 and CDR2: MGHDK, SYGVNS. DNA for the CDR3: TGTGCCAGCAGTGATAGGGGGGGCACGAACACCGGGGAGCTGTTTTTT. Protein sequence: CASSDRGGTNTGELFF.

The rearrangement joins TRBV19 to TRBJ1-5; D unclear. Germline lookup yields CDR1 LNHDA and CDR2 SQIVND (reference sequence). Trimming pared 0 bases from V and 5 bases from J, leaving 5 bases between. The CDR3 length is 13 residues. The CDR3 loop is CASSIEGYQPQHF. In DNA form, the CDR3 reads TGTGCCAGTAGTATAGAGGGGTATCAGCCCCAGCATTTT.

This clonotype has ten or more counts. The chain is built from TRBV4-1 and TRBJ1-6; 11 nucleotides match TRBD1. With 0 bases clipped from V and 9 bases from J, the junction kept 1 base outside the gene matches. Germline lookup yields CDR1 MGHRA and CDR2 YSYEKL. This CDR3 contains 15 residues. In DNA, the CDR3 is TGCGCCAGCAGCCAAGAGGGGACAGGGGGTTCACCCCTCCACTTT. Amino acids: CASSQEGTGGSPLHF.

The CDR3 bases are TGTGCCAGCAGCTACTCGGACCCTCTCTCTGGAAACACCATATATTTT. This gives the protein CASSYSDPLSGNTIYF. The J gene is TRBJ1-3, the V gene TRBV13; the D is unclear. CDR3 length equals 16 residues. Germline values: CDR1 PRHDT, CDR2 FYEKMQ (reference sequence). V lost 4 bases and J 0 bases, leaving 13 bases between the germline ends. The variable domain in full, completed from reference TRBV13 and TRBJ1-3, reads AAGVIQSPRHLIKEKRETATLKCYPIPRHDTVYWYQQGPGQDPQFLISFYEKMQSDKGSIPDRFSAQQFSDYHSELNMSSLELGDSALYFCASSYSDPLSGNTIYFGEGSWLTVV.

There are many counts of this clonotype. The rearrangement uses TRBV28 and TRBJ2-3, with 8 nucleotides matching TRBD1. After removal of 10 bases from V and 5 bases from J, the junction contained 14 bases not matched to a gene. Per germline, CDR1 MDHEN and CDR2 SYDVKM. The CDR3 totals 15 residues. The CDR3 loop reads CAIQETGQGLDTQYF. CDR3 in DNA: TGTGCCATACAGGAGACCGGACAGGGATTAGATACGCAGTATTTT.

This clonotype was counted between two and nine times. The chain recombines TRBV4-3 with TRBJ2-2; 8 positions match TRBD1. The germline V gene encodes CDR1 LGHNA and CDR2 YSLEER. The CDR3 contains 17 residues. The trim removed 7 bases at V and 5 bases at J, leaving 15 bases unmatched. The CDR3 DNA reads TGCGCCAGCAAGGGAGGAGGCTCCGGGACAGGTACCGGGGAGCTGTTTTTT. Protein: CASKGGGSGTGTGELFF.

This clonotype was seen more than once but under ten times. The CDR3 sequence is CSVKPGHLGLQYF. The DNA for the CDR3 is TGCAGCGTTAAGCCGGGACATTTAGGTCTACAGTACTTC. V is TRBV29-1 and J is TRBJ2-5, with D possibly matching TRBD1 (6 bases). Germline V gene data show CDR1 as SQVTM and CDR2 as ANQGSEA. Trimming took off 5 bases at V and 11 bases at J, with 21 bases between the two ends. The CDR3 has 13 residues.

This clonotype came up a few times. The rearrangement joins TRBV20-1 to TRBJ2-7; tentative D call: TRBD2 (6 bases). The V and J ends lost 7 bases and 2 bases respectively, with 18 bases between them. This CDR3 comprises 14 residues. CDR1 and CDR2 (germline): DFQATT, SNEGSKA (reference sequence). The CDR3 reads CSGGGGLFPYEQYF. The CDR3 bases are TGCAGTGGGGGTGGAGGGCTCTTCCCCTACGAGCAGTACTTC.

The chain has TRBV27 and TRBJ2-7; 10 bases are a match to TRBD1. V dropped 10 bases and J dropped 2; count of bases not matched to a gene: 5. The CDR3 spans 13 residues. Germline-derived CDR1 and CDR2 are MNHEY and SMNVEV (reference sequence). CDR3 in amino acids: CATRQGAAYEQYF. CDR3 bases: TGTGCCACCCGACAGGGGGCCGCCTACGAGCAGTACTTC.

In this sample, this clonotype turned up many times. The genes are TRBV2 and TRBJ2-7, with D unresolved. V lost 1 base, J lost 6 bases, and 10 bases lay in between. This CDR3 spans 13 amino acids. CDR1 and CDR2 (germline): SNHLY, FYNNEI. The CDR3 bases are TGTGCCAGCAGTGAAGGTCAAGTGAGCGAGCAGTACTTC. It yields the protein CASSEGQVSEQYF. Complete variable domain (other parts from reference TRBV2 and TRBJ2-7): EPEVTQTPSHQVTQMGQEVILRCVPISNHLYFYWYRQILGQKVEFLVSFYNNEISEKSEIFDDQFSVERPDGSNFTLKIRSTKLEDSAMYFCASSEGQVSEQYFGPGTRLTVT.

This clonotype came up a few times. The chain joins TRBV30 to TRBJ2-7, with D tentatively TRBD1 (5 bases). CDR3 length: 13 amino acids. CDR1 and CDR2 from the germline V gene are GTSNPN and SVGIG (reference sequence). V gave up 1 base and J gave up 2 bases, with 9 bases separating them. In nucleotides, the CDR3 is TGTGCCTGGAGTGGACAGAATACCTACGAGCAGTACTTC. It encodes CAWSGQNTYEQYF.

This chain uses TRBV20-1 with TRBJ1-5; no reliable D call. There are 12 residues in the CDR3. Germline CDR1 reads DFQATT; CDR2 reads SNEGSKA (reference sequence). V shed 5 bases and J shed 0 bases, with 5 bases lying between them. The CDR3 is CSAQDSNQPQHF. The CDR3 DNA follows: TGCAGTGCTCAAGATAGCAATCAGCCCCAGCATTTT.

This clonotype was detected ten times or more. The chain uses TRBV9 and TRBJ2-7, with TRBD2 matching over 9 bases. This CDR3 comprises 15 residues. Germline V gene data show CDR1 as SGDLS and CDR2 as YYNGEE. V shed 5 bases, J shed 0 bases, and the junction held 6 bases outside the gene matches. The CDR3 loop reads CASRRREGSSYEQYF. CDR3 coding DNA: TGTGCCAGCAGAAGGCGGGAGGGTAGCTCCTACGAGCAGTACTTC.

This clonotype appeared many times. The rearrangement links TRBV2 to TRBJ2-3; D may match TRBD1 or TRBD2 (5 bases each). Germline V gene lookup returns CDR1 SNHLY and CDR2 FYNNEI. V lost 10 bases and J 1 base, leaving 15 bases between the germline ends. The length of the CDR3 is 14 residues. This CDR3 is CATHWDRRTDTQYF. The CDR3 nucleotides read TGTGCCACCCACTGGGACCGCCGCACAGATACGCAGTATTTT.

Concerning this clonotype itself: A clone one base away is much larger, so this may be a read error. V usage is TRBV5-1 and J usage is TRBJ1-1; D uncertain. CDR3 length: 13 amino acids. Looked up from germline, CDR1 is SGHRS and CDR2 is YFSETQ. Here the CDR3 DNA reads TGCGCCAGCGGCTTGGAGAGAGGTCTTGAAGCTTTCTTT. Translated: CASGLERGLEAFF.